The next 30 T cell receptor beta chains were all read from a single sample in a study of HIV-infected patients and healthy controls. Alpha and beta constant-region primers primed reverse transcription of 400 to 650 ng RNA. Each of the alpha and beta chains got its own library through chain-specific third strand synthesis with indices. TCRdb fed the 5' RACE reads into MiXCR, producing one record per CDR3 protein. The sample has more than 15,000 distinct CDR3 sequences; around 8.3% are singletons. The repertoire came from unfractionated whole blood and reflected all unsorted peripheral T cells. The sequenced material came from blood. The receptors shown here come from an adult in good health.

Ten or more counts support this clonotype. The chain has TRBV28 and TRBJ2-7; no clear D. CDR1 is MDHEN and CDR2 is SYDVKM in the germline V gene. V gave up 1 base and J gave up 3 bases, with 10 bases separating them. This CDR3 contains 14 residues. CDR3 sequence reads: CASSLSARYYEQYF. Here the CDR3 DNA reads TGTGCCAGCAGTTTATCAGCCAGGTACTACGAGCAGTACTTC.

The chain recombines TRBV4-1 with TRBJ1-2, with a possible D match to TRBD1 (6 bases). This CDR3 contains 16 residues. In germline, CDR1 is MGHRA, CDR2 YSYEKL. V lost 0 bases to trimming and J lost 4 bases, with 15 bases between them. The CDR3 loop reads CASSQDLDSGGYGYTF. CDR3 in DNA: TGCGCCAGCAGCCAAGATTTGGACAGTGGGGGCTATGGCTACACCTTC.

This clonotype occurred many times. The chain links TRBV6-5 to TRBJ2-7; 7 bases fit TRBD2. CDR3 length: 15 residues. Germline V CDR1 and CDR2: MNHEY, SVGAGI. With 0 bases clipped from V and 7 bases from J, the junction kept 9 bases outside the gene matches. CDR3 bases: TGTGCCAGCAGTTACTCCTCTGCGGGAGAGGGTGAGCAGTACTTC. Protein product: CASSYSSAGEGEQYF.

Ten or more counts support this clonotype. J is TRBJ2-7 and V is TRBV5-1, with D unclear. Germline V CDR1 and CDR2: SGHRS, YFSETQ. This CDR3 has 15 residues. Trimming left V 0 bases short and J 6 bases short, with 16 bases between. This chain's CDR3 is CASSLDVSNPLEQYF. The CDR3 nucleotides are TGCGCCAGCAGCTTGGATGTATCCAACCCGCTCGAGCAGTACTTC. The variable domain in full, with the rest retrieved from reference TRBV5-1 and TRBJ2-7, is KAGVTQTPRYLIKTRGQQVTLSCSPISGHRSVSWYQQTPGQGLQFLFEYFSETQRNKGNFPGRFSGRQFSNSRSEMNVSTLELGDSALYLCASSLDVSNPLEQYFGPGTRLTVT.

There are many counts of this clonotype. This sequence joins TRBV28 and TRBJ1-2; a weak D match, TRBD1 (6 bases). CDR3 size: 13 residues. CDR1 MDHEN and CDR2 SYDVKM come from the germline V gene. V dropped 5 bases and J dropped 8 bases, with 15 bases sitting between them. The CDR3 region is CASSRKGDRGYTF. The CDR3 coding sequence is TGTGCCAGCAGTAGAAAGGGGGATCGCGGCTACACCTTC.

This clonotype was seen only a few times. Its ends do not fully match the called genes, so a read error is possible. The rearrangement uses TRBV7-2 and TRBJ2-3, with 9 positions matching TRBD2. CDR3 size: 15 residues. Germline values: CDR1 SGHTA, CDR2 FQGNSA. The CDR3 DNA follows: TGTGCCAGCAGCCTAGCGGGATCCTACACAGATACGCAGTATTTT. Residues: CASSLAGSYTDTQYF. The full variable domain, with the rest looked up from reference TRBV7-2 and TRBJ2-3, is GAGVSQSPSNKVTEKGKDVELRCDPISGHTALYWYRQSLGQGLEFLIYFQGNSAPDKSGLPSDRFSAERTGGSVSTLTIQRTQQEDSAVYLCASSLAGSYTDTQYFGPGTRLTVL.

CDR3 DNA: TGTGCCAGCAGTTTACGTTGGACTAGCGGGAGCGTGGACACCGGGGAGCTGTTTTTT. Translating gives CASSLRWTSGSVDTGELFF. This chain connects TRBV28 to TRBJ2-2; 13 bases match TRBD2. Germline V gene sequence: CDR1 MDHEN, CDR2 SYDVKM. CDR3 length: 19 residues. V lost 2 bases, J lost 3 bases, and 9 bases stayed unmatched. The entire variable domain, with the rest obtained from reference TRBV28 and TRBJ2-2, is as follows: DVKVTQSSRYLVKRTGEKVFLECVQDMDHENMFWYRQDPGLGLRLIYFSYDVKMKEKGDIPEGYSVSREKKERFSLILESASTNQTSMYLCASSLRWTSGSVDTGELFFGEGSRLTVL.

This clonotype was detected many times. For the CDR3, the DNA is TGTGCCTGGAGGGCTACGGTTTACACAGATACGCAGTATTTT. Translating gives CAWRATVYTDTQYF. This chain uses TRBV30 with TRBJ2-3; D unclear. The germline V gene encodes CDR1 GTSNPN and CDR2 SVGIG (reference sequence). Trimming left V 3 bases short and J 2 bases short, with 12 bases between. The CDR3 is 14 residues long. Complete variable domain (other parts from reference TRBV30 and TRBJ2-3): SQTIHQWPATLVQPVGSPLSLECTVEGTSNPNLYWYRQAAGRGLQLLFYSVGIGQISSEVPQNLSASRPQDRQFILSSKKLLLSDSGFYLCAWRATVYTDTQYFGPGTRLTVL.

The rearrangement uses TRBV15 and TRBJ2-5; 7 nucleotides align to TRBD2. The length of the CDR3 is 15 residues. V gave up 3 bases and J gave up 5 bases; unmatched junction bases: 9. Per germline, CDR1 LNHNV and CDR2 YYDKDF (reference sequence). The CDR3, as DNA: TGTGCCACCAGCAGTCTCCCGGGAGCGGGGGAGACCCAGTACTTC. It encodes CATSSLPGAGETQYF.

This clonotype is deemed medium-sized. V usage is TRBV5-1 and J usage is TRBJ2-2; the match to TRBD2 covers 10 bases. Germline CDR1 SGHRS, CDR2 YFSETQ. The CDR3 is 18 residues long. Germline trimming cut 0 bases from V and 3 bases from J; bases unmatched to any gene: 8. This CDR3 is CASSLGMASGRYTGELFF. The CDR3 bases are TGCGCCAGCAGCTTGGGTATGGCTAGCGGGAGATACACCGGGGAGCTGTTTTTT.

There are a few counts of this clonotype. The chain recombines TRBV29-1 with TRBJ2-1; the D is unclear. Germline V CDR1 and CDR2: SQVTM, ANQGSEA. V was trimmed by 5 bases and J by 7 bases, leaving 15 bases between them. This CDR3 is 13 amino acids long. The CDR3 region is CSVRGPSKNEQFF. CDR3 nucleotides: TGCAGCGTTCGTGGCCCTAGTAAGAATGAGCAGTTCTTC.

At least ten counts were recorded for this clonotype. V is TRBV29-1 and J is TRBJ1-1, with a tentative D call TRBD1 (5 bases). CDR3 length: 10 residues. The V end was cut by 5 bases, the J end by 4 bases, with 5 bases between. The V gene's germline CDR1 is SQVTM and CDR2 ANQGSEA. CDR3 loop: CSVQGTEAFF. The CDR3 DNA is TGCAGCGTTCAGGGCACTGAAGCTTTCTTT.

This clonotype has more than one count but fewer than ten. V and J are TRBV29-1 and TRBJ1-3, with D maybe TRBD1 (5 bases). The CDR3 is 16 amino acids. CDR1 and CDR2 from the germline V gene are SQVTM and ANQGSEA. Trimming took off 5 bases at V and 0 bases at J, with 17 bases between the two ends. CDR3 bases: TGCAGCGTTTACGATCCGGGGGTCCCCTCTGGAAACACCATATATTTT. Encoded protein: CSVYDPGVPSGNTIYF.

At least ten counts were recorded for this clonotype. The chain couples TRBV9 to TRBJ1-1, with 9 bases identical to TRBD1. This CDR3 has 15 residues. Germline CDR1 SGDLS, CDR2 YYNGEE. With V trimmed by 0 bases and J by 7 bases, 7 bases remained unmatched. The CDR3 here is CASSVAPDRGLEAFF. The CDR3 DNA follows: TGTGCCAGCAGCGTAGCGCCGGACAGGGGACTTGAAGCTTTCTTT.

By sample fraction, this clonotype is medium-sized. The chain combines TRBV28 with TRBJ2-1, with 7 nucleotides matching TRBD2. CDR1 MDHEN and CDR2 SYDVKM come from the germline V gene. The V gene end was trimmed by 1 base and the J gene end by 2 bases; junction bases not matched to a gene: 5. The CDR3 is 16 amino acids. CDR3 amino acids: CASSLLGDYPYNEQFF. In nucleotides, the CDR3 is TGTGCCAGCAGTTTATTGGGGGACTACCCCTACAATGAGCAGTTCTTC.

This clonotype was recorded at least ten times. This sequence joins TRBV4-1 and TRBJ2-7, with 10 bases identical to TRBD1. The CDR3 consists of 14 residues. Looked up from germline, CDR1 is MGHRA and CDR2 is YSYEKL. V trimming: 2 bases; J trimming: 3 bases; junction bases outside the gene matches: 1. As DNA, the CDR3 is TGCGCCAGCAGCCAACGGGACAGGGGCTACGAGCAGTACTTC. Its protein product is CASSQRDRGYEQYF.

The chain has TRBV5-1 and TRBJ1-1; unclear D gene. With 4 bases removed from V and 1 base from J, the gap between germline ends came to 11 bases. Germline CDR1 reads SGHRS; CDR2 reads YFSETQ. The CDR3 is 14 residues long. The DNA for the CDR3 is TGCGCCAGCAGCACGGGAGAAGGGAACACTGAAGCTTTCTTT. Protein sequence: CASSTGEGNTEAFF. Drawing the rest from reference TRBV5-1 and TRBJ1-1, the complete variable domain is KAGVTQTPRYLIKTRGQQVTLSCSPISGHRSVSWYQQTPGQGLQFLFEYFSETQRNKGNFPGRFSGRQFSNSRSEMNVSTLELGDSALYLCASSTGEGNTEAFFGQGTRLTVV.

This clonotype showed up just a few times. The CDR3 nucleotides are TGCGCCAGCAGCCAAGGACTAGCGGCTCCGAACACCGGGGAGCTGTTTTTT. This translates into CASSQGLAAPNTGELFF. The chain combines TRBV4-1 with TRBJ2-2; 9 bases align to TRBD2. This CDR3 contains 17 residues. CDR1 is MGHRA, CDR2 YSYEKL, per germline. Losses at the gene ends were 1 base for V and 0 bases for J; bases not matched to a gene: 3.

In its sample, this clonotype was seen many times. This chain joins TRBV24-1 and TRBJ2-1; D ambiguous. The ends were cut back, 1 base at V and 9 bases at J, with 3 bases in the middle. Germline loops: CDR1 KGHDR, CDR2 SFDVKD. The CDR3 is 11 residues long. DNA for the CDR3: TGTGCCACCAGTGATTTCACTGAGCAGTTCTTC. Translation gives CATSDFTEQFF.

This clonotype ranks as medium-sized. V gene TRBV29-1 combines with J gene TRBJ1-1; no firm D call. V lost 0 bases, J lost 10 bases, and 0 bases lay in between. CDR1 and CDR2 from the germline V gene are SQVTM and ANQGSEA. The CDR3 runs to 8 residues. The CDR3 DNA reads as TGCAGCGTTGAAGAAGCTTTCTTT. Amino acid sequence: CSVEEAFF.

In its sample, this clonotype was seen many times. The chain joins TRBV21-1 to TRBJ1-4. TRBV21-1 is termed a pseudogene. CDR3 length: 14 amino acids. The CDR3 sequence is CASSPQGLREKLFF. In nucleotides, the CDR3 is TGTGCCAGCAGCCCTCAGGGCCTCCGAGAAAAACTGTTTTTT.

This clonotype is medium-sized in the sample. V and J are TRBV5-6 and TRBJ2-1; 10 bases map to TRBD2. This CDR3 has 15 residues. Germline V lookup: CDR1 SGHDT, CDR2 YYEEEE. The J segment lost 6 bases and the V segment lost 1 base, leaving 4 bases of the junction unmatched. The CDR3 sequence: CASSLLAGGPNEQFF. The CDR3 coding sequence is TGTGCCAGCAGCTTGTTAGCGGGAGGTCCCAATGAGCAGTTCTTC.

This clonotype appeared many times. The V call is TRBV7-2, the J call TRBJ2-1, with 8 bases identical to TRBD2. The CDR3 runs 15 residues. With 5 bases clipped from V and 7 bases from J, the junction kept 10 bases outside the gene matches. Germline CDR1 and CDR2: SGHTA and FQGNSA. The CDR3 protein is CASSLSGRVGNEQFF. CDR3 in DNA: TGTGCCAGCAGCCTCAGCGGGAGAGTAGGAAATGAGCAGTTCTTC.

Within the sample, this clonotype is medium-sized. The J gene is TRBJ2-1, the V gene TRBV5-4, with 9 bases that match TRBD2. There are 15 residues in the CDR3. Unmatched junction bases numbered 3, after V lost 0 bases and J lost 5 bases. Germline assignment: CDR1 SGHNT and CDR2 YYREEE (reference sequence). The CDR3 DNA is TGTGCCAGCAGCTTGGAAGGGACTAGCAACAATGAGCAGTTCTTC. This translates into CASSLEGTSNNEQFF. Looking up the rest from reference TRBV5-4 and TRBJ2-1 gives the full variable domain: ETGVTQSPTHLIKTRGQQVTLRCSSQSGHNTVSWYQQALGQGPQFIFQYYREEENGRGNFPPRFSGLQFPNYSSELNVNALELDDSALYLCASSLEGTSNNEQFFGPGTRLTVL.

This clonotype was observed at least ten times. V usage is TRBV6-6 and J usage is TRBJ2-5, with TRBD2 matching 9 bases. Germline loops: CDR1 MNHNY, CDR2 SVGAGI (reference sequence). CDR3 length equals 14 residues. V was clipped by 5 bases and J by 5 bases; unmatched bases: 6. Here the CDR3 DNA reads TGTGCCAGCAGTCCTAGCGGGACGGGCGAGACCCAGTACTTC. It yields the protein CASSPSGTGETQYF.

This clonotype was picked up many times. V is TRBV4-1 and J is TRBJ2-7; no definite D call. The CDR3 runs 16 residues. V lost 0 bases and J 2 bases, leaving 14 bases between the germline ends. Germline CDR1 reads MGHRA; CDR2 reads YSYEKL. This CDR3 reads CASSQERTAWTYEQYF. The CDR3 nucleotides are TGCGCCAGCAGCCAAGAACGAACCGCGTGGACCTACGAGCAGTACTTC.

This clonotype was detected many times. The chain carries TRBV2 and TRBJ1-2, with 8 bases aligning to TRBD1. The CDR3 covers 15 residues. Germline CDR1 reads SNHLY; CDR2 reads FYNNEI. Losses at the gene ends were 4 bases for V and 4 bases for J; bases not matched to a gene: 8. The CDR3 is CASSALDRGPYGYTF. CDR3 in DNA: TGTGCCAGCAGTGCCCTAGACAGGGGACCCTATGGCTACACCTTC.

This clonotype was counted at least ten times. The chain is built from TRBV18 and TRBJ2-1, with D unclear. CDR3 size: 12 residues. V lost 3 bases, J lost 7 bases, and 7 bases lay in between. Germline V lookup: CDR1 KGHSH, CDR2 LQKENI. CDR3 loop: CASSPVGNEQFF. The CDR3 DNA is TGTGCCAGCTCACCGGTCGGGAATGAGCAGTTCTTC.

There are many counts of this clonotype. DNA of the CDR3: TGTGCCATCAGTGAGTCGAGGGCCGGGGAGCTGTTTTTT. It yields the protein CAISESRAGELFF. The chain is built from TRBV10-3 and TRBJ2-2; the D gene is possibly TRBD2 (5 bases). CDR1 and CDR2 (germline): ENHRY, SYGVKD. Trimming pared 0 bases from V and 6 bases from J, leaving 5 bases between. The CDR3 spans 13 residues.

In its sample, this clonotype was seen many times. V and J are TRBV11-2 and TRBJ2-5; no clear D gene. The V and J ends lost 5 bases and 5 bases respectively, with 15 bases between them. This CDR3 is 14 amino acids long. The germline CDR1 and CDR2 sequences are SGHAT and FQNNGV. CDR3 region: CASSDSPGSETQYF. As DNA, the CDR3 is TGTGCCAGCAGCGACTCCCCAGGTTCGGAGACCCAGTACTTC. Full variable domain (remainder filled in from reference TRBV11-2 and TRBJ2-5): EAGVAQSPRYKIIEKRQSVAFWCNPISGHATLYWYQQILGQGPKLLIQFQNNGVVDDSQLPKDRFSAERLKGVDSTLKIQPAKLEDSAVYLCASSDSPGSETQYFGPGTRLLVL.